These 21 T cell receptor beta chains originate from one sample sequenced in a study of shared clonotypes between healthy human individuals (TCRdb year 2020). The library was obtained by the immunoSEQ multiplex PCR assay. This is the immuneACCESS table as TCRdb keeps it, with only in-frame sequences that have V and J called. A part of the clones is gone; compared with another copy, unresolved V genes explain less than half, and the rest is unexplained. Recorded for this sample are about 2.3 million clones; over 90% of them occurred a single time. The ten biggest clones cover approximately 0.4% of the sample. The source material was naive CD4+ T cells from PBMCs. Taken with the paper, the label for cell subset or site translates to: CD45RA+ positively selected. The receptors stem from a young man in good health. Some clones in this sample may be carry-over from other donors' samples.

The chain links TRBV11-2 to TRBJ2-5; 8 bases are shared with TRBD2. V shed 2 bases, J shed 1 base, and the junction held 6 bases outside the gene matches. Germline V gene data show CDR1 as SGHAT and CDR2 as FQNNGV. The CDR3 sequence is 16 residues long. The CDR3 sequence is CASSLYTSGSQETQYF. The CDR3 bases are TGTGCCAGCAGCTTATACACTAGCGGCAGCCAAGAGACCCAGTACTTC.

As regards this clone: Other DNA sequences within the sample encode an identical CDR3. The V and J genes are TRBV28 and TRBJ2-1, with 13 bases identical to TRBD2. After removal of 4 bases from V and 3 bases from J, the junction contained 3 bases not matched to a gene. The CDR3 has 16 amino acids. Germline CDR1 MDHEN, CDR2 SYDVKM. CDR3 sequence reads: CASSSWTSGSYNEQFF. CDR3 nucleotides: TGTGCCAGCAGTTCCTGGACTAGCGGGAGCTACAATGAGCAGTTCTTC.

J is TRBJ2-2 and V is TRBV7-2, with D uncertain. The CDR3 runs 16 residues. Germline V gives CDR1 SGHTA, CDR2 FQGNSA. The germline V and J ends were trimmed by 10 bases and 1 base, with 19 bases remaining between them. The CDR3 loop is CATPRRVSRNTGELFF. The DNA of the CDR3 is TGTGCCACGCCACGACGGGTCTCCCGGAACACCGGGGAGCTGTTTTTT. The variable domain in full, with the rest retrieved from reference TRBV7-2 and TRBJ2-2, is GAGVSQSPSNKVTEKGKDVELRCDPISGHTALYWYRQSLGQGLEFLIYFQGNSAPDKSGLPSDRFSAERTGGSVSTLTIQRTQQEDSAVYLCATPRRVSRNTGELFFGEGSRLTVL.

The chain links TRBV5-1 to TRBJ2-7; TRBD1 agrees at 11 bases. Germline V gene sequence: CDR1 SGHRS, CDR2 YFSETQ. CDR3 size: 15 residues. V shed 6 bases and J 5 bases; nucleotides not matched to a gene: 10. The CDR3 reads CASNDPGQGDHEQYF. CDR3 bases: TGCGCCAGCAACGATCCGGGACAGGGGGACCACGAGCAGTACTTC.

Regarding this clone: The sample holds other DNA sequences that translate to the same CDR3. The chain is built from TRBV28 and TRBJ1-4, with D possibly being TRBD1 (6 bases). The CDR3 is made up of 13 amino acids. CDR1 and CDR2 from the germline V gene are MDHEN and SYDVKM. Between the trimmed V and J ends, which lost 6 bases and 8 bases, there was a span of 13 bases. The CDR3 loop is CASREQGREKLFF. For the CDR3, the DNA is TGTGCCAGCAGAGAACAGGGAAGGGAAAAACTGTTTTTT.

The CDR3 bases are TGTGCCAGCAGCTTAGGCCCGGGGAGGGCGCAGTATTTT. It yields the protein CASSLGPGRAQYF. The chain recombines TRBV11-2 with TRBJ2-3; 7 bases match TRBD2. V gave up 1 base and J gave up 10 bases; unmatched junction bases: 5. The CDR3 contains 13 residues. CDR1 SGHAT and CDR2 FQNNGV come from the germline V gene. The variable domain in full, with the rest retrieved from reference TRBV11-2 and TRBJ2-3, is EAGVAQSPRYKIIEKRQSVAFWCNPISGHATLYWYQQILGQGPKLLIQFQNNGVVDDSQLPKDRFSAERLKGVDSTLKIQPAKLEDSAVYLCASSLGPGRAQYFGPGTRLTVL.

This chain uses TRBV6-5 with TRBJ2-1, with D perhaps matching TRBD2 (6 bases). The V end was cut by 8 bases, the J end by 4 bases, with 12 bases between. CDR3 length: 13 residues. Germline CDR1 is MNHEY and CDR2 is SVGAGI. The CDR3 protein is CASRGTLYNEQFF. The DNA of the CDR3 is TGTGCCAGCCGGGGGACTCTTTACAATGAGCAGTTCTTC.

This chain joins TRBV18 and TRBJ2-7; D uncertain. CDR3 length equals 15 residues. Trimming left V 3 bases short and J 3 bases short, with 15 bases between. Germline V gene lookup returns CDR1 KGHSH and CDR2 LQKENI. CDR3 sequence (DNA): TGTGCCAGCTCACCGTTCTCGACGGCCTACTACGAGCAGTACTTC. Translation gives CASSPFSTAYYEQYF.

The chain uses TRBV6-1 and TRBJ2-1; D ambiguous. The CDR3 is 12 residues long. The germline gives CDR1 MNHNS, CDR2 SASEGT. The germline V and J ends were trimmed by 5 bases and 6 bases, with 8 bases remaining between them. The DNA for the CDR3 is TGTGCCAGCAGTAACCAAGTCAATGAGCAGTTCTTC. Protein sequence: CASSNQVNEQFF.

The chain carries TRBV4-1 and TRBJ2-1, with 11 bases fitting TRBD1. The CDR3 has 16 residues. Trimming took 1 base from V and 8 from J; bases not matched to a gene: 7. Germline CDR1 is MGHRA and CDR2 is YSYEKL. The CDR3 region is CASSQGKDRGHHEQFF. DNA for the CDR3: TGCGCCAGCAGCCAAGGAAAGGACAGGGGGCACCATGAGCAGTTCTTC.

The V gene is TRBV21-1, the J gene TRBJ2-2; the table assigns TRBD2, which was not confirmed against the DNA. TRBV21-1 has pseudogene status. CDR3 length equals 14 residues. CDR3 residues: CASSKGGVHRGAVF. The CDR3 DNA follows: TGTGCCAGCAGCAAGGGAGGGGTGCACCGGGGAGCTGTTTTT.

The table lists this clone with a count of one. This rearrangement joins TRBV5-1 to TRBJ2-5, with D possibly TRBD1 on 6 matching bases. V lost 4 bases and J lost 4, with 14 bases in between. CDR3 length: 14 residues. Germline values: CDR1 SGHRS, CDR2 YFSETQ. In nucleotides, the CDR3 is TGCGCCAGCAGCAATCAGGGGTCAGGAGAGACCCAGTACTTC. It codes for CASSNQGSGETQYF.

J is TRBJ2-5 and V is TRBV7-2, with 7 nucleotides matching TRBD1. The CDR3 totals 15 residues. CDR1 and CDR2 from the germline V gene are SGHTA and FQGNSA. Trimming at V came to 1 base and at J to 7 bases, leaving 9 bases not matched to a gene. CDR3 amino acids: CASSLGLGGPRTQYF. For the CDR3, the DNA is TGTGCCAGCAGCTTAGGGTTAGGGGGCCCAAGGACCCAGTACTTC.

This chain links TRBV18 with TRBJ2-3; TRBD2 aligns across 9 bases. There are 16 residues in the CDR3. V lost 4 bases and J lost 3; bases outside the gene matches: 8. Germline CDR1 reads KGHSH; CDR2 reads LQKENI. As DNA, the CDR3 is TGTGCCAGCTCACTTCTAGCGGGAATCACGACAGATACGCAGTATTTT. Translating it yields CASSLLAGITTDTQYF.

This sequence joins TRBV2 and TRBJ1-5; 7 bases line up with TRBD1. The CDR3 consists of 14 residues. J lost 5 bases, V lost 6 bases, and 7 bases had no gene match. Germline values: CDR1 SNHLY, CDR2 FYNNEI. The CDR3 sequence is CASSGGQADQPQHF. In DNA, the CDR3 is TGTGCCAGCAGCGGAGGACAGGCTGATCAGCCCCAGCATTTT.

The chain uses TRBV6-1 and TRBJ1-2; 8 nucleotides line up with TRBD1. The CDR3 contains 13 residues. Losses at the gene ends were 3 bases for V and 9 bases for J; bases not matched to a gene: 6. CDR1 MNHNS and CDR2 SASEGT come from the germline V gene. The CDR3 sequence is CASSDGTGGSYTF. The CDR3 bases are TGTGCCAGCAGTGATGGGACAGGAGGAAGCTACACCTTC.

On this clone: The CDR3 carries no conserved terminal phenylalanine or tryptophan, so it likely arises from a read error. V and J are TRBV29-1 and TRBJ1-2, with 9 bases identical to TRBD1. Trimming cost V 7 bases and J 8 bases; bases outside gene matches: 14. The V gene's germline CDR1 is SQVTM and CDR2 ANQGSEA. The CDR3 spans 14 residues. CDR3 in amino acids: CSAYSGQGFDGYTL. CDR3 bases: TGCAGCGCTTACTCGGGACAGGGCTTCGACGGCTACACCCTC.

The chain employs TRBV28 and TRBJ1-2; no definite D call. V lost 6 bases and J lost 7, with 21 bases in between. Germline CDR1 and CDR2: MDHEN and SYDVKM. The CDR3 is 15 residues long. CDR3 in amino acids: CASSLPGSGGRGYTF. CDR3 bases: TGTGCCAGCAGCCTCCCCGGGTCCGGTGGGCGTGGCTACACCTTC.

This sequence joins TRBV19 and TRBJ1-3; D is unresolved. CDR1 is LNHDA, CDR2 SQIVND, per germline (reference sequence). CDR3 length equals 15 residues. V was clipped by 3 bases and J by 4 bases, with 13 bases between them. CDR3 protein: CASSIGRSRGNTIYF. In nucleotides, the CDR3 is TGTGCCAGTAGTATCGGGCGAAGCCGGGGAAACACCATATATTTT.

The chain joins TRBV12-5 to TRBJ2-2; no firm D call. CDR1 and CDR2 from the germline V gene are LGHNT and FRNRAP. Trimming shortened V by 6 bases and J by 2 bases, and 7 bases separated the two germline ends. This CDR3 region has 13 residues. DNA of the CDR3: TGTGCTAGTGGGGTGGATAACACCGGGGAGCTGTTTTTT. Translated: CASGVDNTGELFF.

The gene calls are TRBV12-5 and TRBJ2-3; possibly TRBD2 for D (7 bases). Deletions cut 7 bases from V and 4 bases from J, with 12 bases between. The CDR3 has 13 amino acids. Germline V lookup: CDR1 LGHNT, CDR2 FRNRAP. The DNA of the CDR3 is TGTGCTAGTGCCCCGGGGGGCGCAGATACGCAGTATTTT. It encodes CASAPGGADTQYF.